The T cell receptor (beta chain) under discussion was sequenced for a study of shared clonotypes between healthy human individuals (TCRdb year 2020). For the study in its entirety: A couple of women and three men aged 18 to 49 years were included in the cohort. Libraries were prepared and TCR repertoires were sequenced by different laboratories using diverse techniques, in order to increase sequencing depth and limit assay-specific biases. To estimate repertoire size and how much clonotype sharing occurs between individuals, the study deeply sequenced the blood TCR repertoires of five healthy adults. Leukapheresis yielded between about 0.85 and 9.5 billion PBMCs per donor. For each donor, CD4 naive and CD4 memory were each given three plates, CD8 naive was given two plates, and CD8 memory was given one plate. Results and caveats for the whole study, not just this receptor: Sampling was restricted to blood, and TCR repertoires in tissue are likely to differ from TCR repertoires in blood. When four donors were compared, the shared fraction of clonotypes was about 5.4% for naive CD4, about 4% for naive CD8, roughly 2.5% for memory CD4, and 0.35% to 0.5% for memory CD8. The genetic and exposure-history diversity represented was limited by the small number of donors. Pairwise subsampling led to the expectation that sequencing depth would affect the degree of clonotype sharing among donors. Incomplete sequencing was indicated by rarefaction of sorted-subset datasets, despite the large sequencing depth. Larger estimated clonotype richness was generally found for naive subsets than for memory subsets. Compared with non-shared clonotypes, clonotypes shared by all four sorted-subset donors had higher generation probabilities.

Using the deep immunoSEQ assay, multiplex PCR amplified TCR CDR3 regions from genomic DNA. For each cell subset, the extracted genomic DNA was distributed evenly across all wells of several immunoSEQ 96-well plates, and each plate served as one replicate. Each replicate PCR for sorted subsets received about 210 ng genomic DNA, equal to roughly 30,000 T cell genomes. The purified libraries were quantified using a Qubit 3.0 fluorometer, sized with a Bioanalyzer 2100, and then quantified again using the KAPA Library Quantification kit. A separate single-read 150-cycle Illumina NextSeq 550 flow cell was used to sequence each immunoSEQ 96-well plate. The authors' analysis ran thus. Because only junctional sequences without quality scores were contained in the immunoSEQ output, filtering matching that applied to full-length reads could not be performed. Sequences were annotated with PyIR, a Python wrapper for IgBLAST v1.9, and V/J genes and CDR3 were assigned using IMGT germline references. Reads with weak V/J assignments (E-value above 1e-6), missing CDR3, stop codons, out-of-frame junctions, or ambiguous translated residues were removed. A V3J clonotype was defined by an identical inferred V gene, J gene, and CDR3 amino acid sequence. Percentage overlap between repertoires was calculated by dividing the number of shared unique clonotypes by the size of the smaller repertoire. Richness of each repertoire was evaluated using RTK rarefaction, the Chao1 estimator, and Recon v2.1 estimates of unobserved clonotypes. Generation probabilities were computed with OLGA for all TCRbeta clonotypes obtained by the gDNA method from four donors. TCRdb took this table from immuneACCESS and kept in-frame rearrangements with V and J called. Such tables lack part of the clones; where checked against another copy, unresolved V genes explain under half of the gap, and the rest is unexplained. V, J and clone size are those of that table, while D and trimming were read from the DNA. The sample table holds about 2 million clones, of which approximately 95% were seen once. The leading ten clones occupy under 0.15% of the sample.

As regards this clone: Which antigen it targets is not known. Base quality data are lacking; no much larger clone is found one base away.

Donors were healthy HIV-negative adults with no recently reported acute infections or vaccinations. Every donor was a Caucasian adult living in Nashville, Tennessee, USA. Magnetic negative selection was used to enrich CD4+ T cells, after which naive cells were positively selected on CD45RA and the negative fraction became the memory subset. After blood collection by leukapheresis, PBMCs were isolated using Ficoll-Histopaque density gradient centrifugation and then cryopreserved in the vapor phase of liquid nitrogen. Analytical flow cytometry was used to check the purity and quantity of every magnetically sorted T cell population. Genomic DNA was isolated from each sorted fraction and quantified by UV absorbance on a Nanodrop 2000c. V sheds 4 bases and J sheds 3 bases, leaving 12 bases between their ends. The CDR3 numbers 14 residues from cysteine through phenylalanine. Left in the record is the CDR3 DNA by itself, 42 bases read in frame from the first base. The germline V gene provides CDR1 SGHRS and CDR2 YFSETQ.

The clonotype comes from a young man in good health. Sequencing used naive CD4+ T cells sorted from blood. The cell subset or site label of this sample denotes: CD45RA+ positively selected. Here the chain combines TRBV5-1 and TRBJ2-3; TRBD1 might be the D gene, on 6 matching bases. The CDR3 protein: CASSPEQGTDTQYF. The DNA sequence is given as TGCGCCAGCAGCCCAGAACAGGGAACAGATACGCAGTATTTT. Extended through the reference TRBV5-1 and TRBJ2-3 proteins, this CDR3 yields the full variable domain: KAGVTQTPRYLIKTRGQQVTLSCSPISGHRSVSWYQQTPGQGLQFLFEYFSETQRNKGNFPGRFSGRQFSNSRSEMNVSTLELGDSALYLCASSPEQGTDTQYFGPGTRLTVL.